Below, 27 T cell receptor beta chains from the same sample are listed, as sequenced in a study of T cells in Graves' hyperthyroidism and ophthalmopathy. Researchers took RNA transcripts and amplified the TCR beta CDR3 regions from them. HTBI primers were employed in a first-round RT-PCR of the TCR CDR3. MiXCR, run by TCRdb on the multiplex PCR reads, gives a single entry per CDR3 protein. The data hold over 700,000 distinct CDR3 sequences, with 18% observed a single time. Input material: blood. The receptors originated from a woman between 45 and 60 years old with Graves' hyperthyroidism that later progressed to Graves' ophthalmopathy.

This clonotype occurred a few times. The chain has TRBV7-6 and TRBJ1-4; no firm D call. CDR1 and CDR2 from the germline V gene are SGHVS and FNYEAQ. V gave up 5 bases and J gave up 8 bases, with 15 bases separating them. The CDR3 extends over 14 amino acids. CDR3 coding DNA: TGTGCCAGCAGCCACGACCCTGGGAAGGAAAAACTGTTTTTT. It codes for CASSHDPGKEKLFF.

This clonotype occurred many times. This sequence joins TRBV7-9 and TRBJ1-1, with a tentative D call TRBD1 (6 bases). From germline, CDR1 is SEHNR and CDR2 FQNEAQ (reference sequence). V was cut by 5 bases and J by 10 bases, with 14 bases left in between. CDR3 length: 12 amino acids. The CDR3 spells CASSPGGAGAFF. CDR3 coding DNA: TGTGCCAGCAGCCCTGGGGGGGCTGGAGCTTTCTTT.

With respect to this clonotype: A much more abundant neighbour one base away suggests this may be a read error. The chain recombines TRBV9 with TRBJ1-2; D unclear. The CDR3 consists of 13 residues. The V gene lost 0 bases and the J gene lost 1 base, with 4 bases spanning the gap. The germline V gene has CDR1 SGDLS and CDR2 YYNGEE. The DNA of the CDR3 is TGTGCCAGCAGCGTAGCGGTTAACTATGGCTACACCTTC. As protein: CASSVAVNYGYTF. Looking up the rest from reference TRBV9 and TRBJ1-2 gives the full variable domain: DSGVTQTPKHLITATGQRVTLRCSPRSGDLSVYWYQQSLDQGLQFLIQYYNGEERAKGNILERFSAQQFPDLHSELNLSSLELGDSALYFCASSVAVNYGYTFGSGTRLTVV.

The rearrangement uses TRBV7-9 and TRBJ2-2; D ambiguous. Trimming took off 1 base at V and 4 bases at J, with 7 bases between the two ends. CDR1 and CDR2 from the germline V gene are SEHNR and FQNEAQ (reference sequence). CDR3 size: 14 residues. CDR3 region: CASSLGDRTGELFF. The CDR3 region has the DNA TGTGCCAGCAGCTTAGGGGATCGCACCGGGGAGCTGTTTTTT.

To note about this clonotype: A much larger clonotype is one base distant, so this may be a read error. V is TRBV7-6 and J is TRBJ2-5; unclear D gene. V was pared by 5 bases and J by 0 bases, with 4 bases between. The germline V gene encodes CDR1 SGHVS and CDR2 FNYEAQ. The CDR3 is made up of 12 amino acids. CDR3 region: CASSQYQETQYF. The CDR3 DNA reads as TGTGCCAGCAGCCAGTACCAAGAGACCCAGTACTTC.

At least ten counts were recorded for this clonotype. The CDR3 DNA is TGTGCCAGCAGCCAGGTGGTTGGCTATGGCTACACCTTC. Translating gives CASSQVVGYGYTF. The gene calls are TRBV14 and TRBJ1-2, with D uncertain. Per germline, CDR1 SGHDN and CDR2 FVKESK. V gave up 3 bases and J gave up 4 bases, with 9 bases separating them. This CDR3 region has 13 residues.

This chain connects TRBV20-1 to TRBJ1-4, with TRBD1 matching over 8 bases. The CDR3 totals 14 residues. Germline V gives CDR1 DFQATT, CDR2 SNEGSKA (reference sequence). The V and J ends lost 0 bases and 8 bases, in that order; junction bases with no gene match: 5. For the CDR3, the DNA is TGCAGTGCTAGAGACGGGACAGGAGGAGAAAAACTGTTTTTT. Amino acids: CSARDGTGGEKLFF.

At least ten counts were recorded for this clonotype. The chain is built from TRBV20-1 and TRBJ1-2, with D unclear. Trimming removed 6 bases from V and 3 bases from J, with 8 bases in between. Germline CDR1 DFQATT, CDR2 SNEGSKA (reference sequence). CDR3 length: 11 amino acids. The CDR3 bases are TGCAGTGCCCGGCCCGACTATGGCTACACCTTC. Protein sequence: CSARPDYGYTF.

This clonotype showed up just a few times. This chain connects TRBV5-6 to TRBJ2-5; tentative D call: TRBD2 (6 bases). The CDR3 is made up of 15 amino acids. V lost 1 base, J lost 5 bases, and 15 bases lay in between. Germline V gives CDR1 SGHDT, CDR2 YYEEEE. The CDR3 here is CASSLRQGGGETQYF. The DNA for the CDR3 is TGTGCCAGCAGCTTGAGGCAGGGAGGAGGGGAGACCCAGTACTTC.

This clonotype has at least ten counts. CDR3 bases: TGTGCCAGCTCACCGCGACCGGGGGACTACGAGCAGTACTTC. This encodes CASSPRPGDYEQYF. The chain employs TRBV18 and TRBJ2-7, with D maybe TRBD2 (6 bases). The CDR3 contains 14 residues. Deletions cut 3 bases from V and 3 bases from J, with 12 bases between. Germline V CDR1 and CDR2: KGHSH, LQKENI. The full variable domain, completed using reference TRBV18 and TRBJ2-7, is NAGVMQNPRHLVRRRGQEARLRCSPMKGHSHVYWYRQLPEEGLKFMVYLQKENIIDESGMPKERFSAEFPKEGPSILRIQQVVRGDSAAYFCASSPRPGDYEQYFGPGTRLTVT.

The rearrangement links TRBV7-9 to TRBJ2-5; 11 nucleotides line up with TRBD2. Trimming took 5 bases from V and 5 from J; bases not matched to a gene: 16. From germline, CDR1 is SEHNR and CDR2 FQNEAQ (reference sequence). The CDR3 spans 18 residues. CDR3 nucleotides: TGTGCCAGCAGCCCTGGACCGGGTAGCGGGGGGGCCTCGGAGACCCAGTACTTC. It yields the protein CASSPGPGSGGASETQYF.

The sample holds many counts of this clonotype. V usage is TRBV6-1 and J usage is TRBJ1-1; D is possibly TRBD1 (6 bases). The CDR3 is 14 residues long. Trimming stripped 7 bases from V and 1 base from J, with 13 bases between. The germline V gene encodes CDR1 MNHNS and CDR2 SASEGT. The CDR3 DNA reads TGTGCCAGCACCGGGACAACGGGGAACACTGAAGCTTTCTTT. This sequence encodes CASTGTTGNTEAFF.

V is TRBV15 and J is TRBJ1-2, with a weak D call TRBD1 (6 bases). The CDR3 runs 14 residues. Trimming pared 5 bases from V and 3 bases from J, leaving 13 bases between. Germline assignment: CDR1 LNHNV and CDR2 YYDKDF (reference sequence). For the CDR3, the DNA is TGTGCCACCAGCGATCTCGGGACACACTATGGCTACACCTTC. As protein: CATSDLGTHYGYTF. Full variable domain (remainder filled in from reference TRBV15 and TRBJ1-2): DAMVIQNPRYQVTQFGKPVTLSCSQTLNHNVMYWYQQKSSQAPKLLFHYYDKDFNNEADTPDNFQSRRPNTSFCFLDIRSPGLGDTAMYLCATSDLGTHYGYTFGSGTRLTVV.

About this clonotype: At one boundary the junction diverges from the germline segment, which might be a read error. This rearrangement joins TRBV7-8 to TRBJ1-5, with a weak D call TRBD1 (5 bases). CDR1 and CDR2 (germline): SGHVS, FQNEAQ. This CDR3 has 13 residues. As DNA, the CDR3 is TGTGCCAGCAGCTTAGGCGGGGGGAACCGGTGGAATTTT. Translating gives CASSLGGGNRWNF.

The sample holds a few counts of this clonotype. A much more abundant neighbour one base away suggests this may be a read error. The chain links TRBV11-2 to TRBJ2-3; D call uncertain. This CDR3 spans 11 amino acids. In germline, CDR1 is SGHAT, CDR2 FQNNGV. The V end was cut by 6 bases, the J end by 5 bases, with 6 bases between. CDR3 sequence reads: CASRFIDTQYF. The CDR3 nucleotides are TGTGCCAGCAGATTCATAGATACGCAGTATTTT.

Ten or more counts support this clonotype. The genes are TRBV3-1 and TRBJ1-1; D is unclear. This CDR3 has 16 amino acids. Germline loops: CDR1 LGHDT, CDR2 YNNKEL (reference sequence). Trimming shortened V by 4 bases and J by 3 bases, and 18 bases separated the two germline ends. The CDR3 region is CASSPYQANVYTEAFF. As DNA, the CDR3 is TGTGCCAGCAGCCCTTACCAGGCTAATGTATACACTGAAGCTTTCTTT.

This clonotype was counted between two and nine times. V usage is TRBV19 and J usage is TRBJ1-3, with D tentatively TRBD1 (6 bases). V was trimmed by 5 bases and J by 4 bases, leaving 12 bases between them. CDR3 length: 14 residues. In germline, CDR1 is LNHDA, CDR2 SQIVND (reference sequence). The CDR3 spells CASSAGTYGNTIYF. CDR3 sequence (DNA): TGTGCCAGTAGTGCCGGGACATACGGAAACACCATATATTTT.

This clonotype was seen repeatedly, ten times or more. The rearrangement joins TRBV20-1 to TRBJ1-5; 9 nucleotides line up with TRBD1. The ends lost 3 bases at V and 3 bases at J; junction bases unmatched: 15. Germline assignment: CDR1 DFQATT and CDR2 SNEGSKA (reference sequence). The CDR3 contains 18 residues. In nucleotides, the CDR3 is TGCAGTGCTAGCGATATGCGGGACAGGGTGGTCGACAATCAGCCCCAGCATTTT. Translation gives CSASDMRDRVVDNQPQHF.

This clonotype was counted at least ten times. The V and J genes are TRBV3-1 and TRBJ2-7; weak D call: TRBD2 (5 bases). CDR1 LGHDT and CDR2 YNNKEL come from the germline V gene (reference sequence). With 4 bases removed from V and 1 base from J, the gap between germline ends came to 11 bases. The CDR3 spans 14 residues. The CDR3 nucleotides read TGTGCCAGCAGCCGTAGCGCGACTTCCTACGAGCAGTACTTC. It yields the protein CASSRSATSYEQYF.

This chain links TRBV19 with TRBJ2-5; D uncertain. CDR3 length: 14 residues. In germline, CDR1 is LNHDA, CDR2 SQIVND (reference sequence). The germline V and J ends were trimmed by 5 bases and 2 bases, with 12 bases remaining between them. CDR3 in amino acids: CASSPAAAQETQYF. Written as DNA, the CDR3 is TGTGCCAGTAGTCCCGCGGCTGCGCAAGAGACCCAGTACTTC.

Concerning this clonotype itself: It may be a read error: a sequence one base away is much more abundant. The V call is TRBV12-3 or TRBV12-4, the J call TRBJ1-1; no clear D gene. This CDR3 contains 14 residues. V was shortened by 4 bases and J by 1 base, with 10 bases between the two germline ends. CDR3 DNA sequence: TGTGCCAGCAGTTCAGACCGGTGGAACACTGAAGCTTTCTTT. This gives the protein CASSSDRWNTEAFF.

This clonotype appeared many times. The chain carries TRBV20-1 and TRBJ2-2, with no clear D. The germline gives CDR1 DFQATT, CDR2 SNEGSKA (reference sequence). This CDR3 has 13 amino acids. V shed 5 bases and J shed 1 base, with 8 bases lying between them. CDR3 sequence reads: CSALGRNTGELFF. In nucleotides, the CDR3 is TGCAGTGCTCTCGGGCGGAACACCGGGGAGCTGTTTTTT.

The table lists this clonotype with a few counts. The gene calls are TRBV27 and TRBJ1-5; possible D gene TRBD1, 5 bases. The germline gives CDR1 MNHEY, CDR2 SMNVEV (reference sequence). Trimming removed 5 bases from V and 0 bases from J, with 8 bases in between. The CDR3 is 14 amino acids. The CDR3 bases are TGTGCCAGCAGTGACAGTTATAGCAATCAGCCCCAGCATTTT. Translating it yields CASSDSYSNQPQHF.

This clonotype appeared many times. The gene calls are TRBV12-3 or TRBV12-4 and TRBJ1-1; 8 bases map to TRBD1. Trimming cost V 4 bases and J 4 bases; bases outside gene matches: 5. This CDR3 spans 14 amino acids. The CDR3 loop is CASSSWTGSTEAFF. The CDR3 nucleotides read TGTGCCAGCAGTTCCTGGACAGGGAGCACTGAAGCTTTCTTT.

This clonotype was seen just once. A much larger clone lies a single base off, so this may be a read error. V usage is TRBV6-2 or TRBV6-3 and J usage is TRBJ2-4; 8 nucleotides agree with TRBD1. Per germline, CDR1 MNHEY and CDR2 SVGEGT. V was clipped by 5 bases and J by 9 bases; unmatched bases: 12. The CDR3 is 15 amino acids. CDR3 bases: TGTGCCAGCAGTCCAGACAGGGGTGATGAAAGCATTCAGTACTTC. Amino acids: CASSPDRGDESIQYF.

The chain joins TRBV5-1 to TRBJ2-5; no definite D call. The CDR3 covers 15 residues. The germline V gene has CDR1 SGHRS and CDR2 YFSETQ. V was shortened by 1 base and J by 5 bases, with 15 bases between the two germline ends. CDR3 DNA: TGCGCCAGCAGCTTGAGTTCCAAGGGCCGGGAGACCCAGTACTTC. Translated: CASSLSSKGRETQYF.

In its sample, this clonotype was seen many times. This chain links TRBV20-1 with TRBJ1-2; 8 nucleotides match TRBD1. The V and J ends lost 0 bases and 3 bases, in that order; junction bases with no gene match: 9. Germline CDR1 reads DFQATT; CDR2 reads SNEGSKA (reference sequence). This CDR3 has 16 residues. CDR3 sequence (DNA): TGCAGTGCTAGAGATATGCGGACAGGGACTGACTATGGCTACACCTTC. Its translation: CSARDMRTGTDYGYTF.